This TCR beta chain is from a study of T-cell memory formation after mild COVID-19. Study-level background: Largely donor-specific sequence clusters came from two donors. Findings and caveats of the study: Among CD4+ contracting clones, most were CM and EM, and CD8+ ones EMRA.

Trimming took 1 base from V and 2 from J; bases not matched to a gene: 7. Germline CDR1 reads LGHDT; CDR2 reads YNNKEL (reference sequence). CDR3 length equals 16 residues. Of note for this clonotype: Its matching antigen is unknown.

One entry per CDR3 protein, called by TCRdb with MiXCR from the 5' RACE reads. The sample records roughly 350,000 distinct CDR3 sequences, approximately 15% being singletons. The sequence came from a man aged 18 to 30 who had mild COVID-19 (a few samples of this study predate the infection). Cell type and time point are not known. V and J are TRBV3-1 and TRBJ1-2, with TRBD1 matching over 7 bases. Specimen: PBMCs or a T cell subset sorted from them (not recorded which). CDR3 bases: TGTGCCAGCAGCCAAGTGTGGGCAGGGGGAAACTATGGCTACACCTTC. Encoded protein: CASSQVWAGGNYGYTF.